A single sample gave rise to the 3 T cell receptor beta chains below, sequenced in a study of patients and donors after allogeneic stem cell transplantation. TCRdb recomputed calls from the RT-PCR reads with MiXCR, one row per CDR3 protein. This repertoire shows about a million distinct CDR3 sequences, around 17% found once; its top ten account for approximately 5.9%. The specimen sequenced was blood, either unsorted or a sorted T cell fraction (not recorded which). These TCRs come from a human donor who was either an allogeneic HSCT recipient or a stem cell or donor lymphocyte infusion donor (not recorded which). It is not recorded whose cells these are; they may come from a transplant donor.

This clonotype was recorded a few times. The chain carries TRBV10-3 and TRBJ2-3, with unresolved D. V was shortened by 2 bases and J by 7 bases, with 16 bases between the two germline ends. Germline CDR1 reads ENHRY; CDR2 reads SYGVKD. The CDR3 runs 15 residues. The CDR3 DNA is TGTGCCATCAGTGAGGGTCAAGACACGATTCATACGCAGTATTTT. It yields the protein CAISEGQDTIHTQYF.

In its sample, this clonotype was seen a few times. This chain uses TRBV2 with TRBJ1-2, with 9 bases matching TRBD1. CDR3 size: 16 residues. CDR1 and CDR2 (germline): SNHLY, FYNNEI. The V and J ends lost 0 bases and 7 bases, in that order; junction bases with no gene match: 9. The CDR3: CASSEALQGQGRGYTF. CDR3 sequence (DNA): TGTGCCAGCAGTGAAGCGCTTCAGGGACAGGGACGTGGCTACACCTTC.

The V call is TRBV27, the J call TRBJ2-1, with 13 bases fitting TRBD2. CDR3 size: 17 residues. Germline-derived CDR1 and CDR2 are MNHEY and SMNVEV (reference sequence). V was pared by 3 bases and J by 2 bases, with 4 bases of the junction left unmatched. The CDR3 bases are TGTGCCAGCAGTTTGACGACTAGCGGGGGGCCCTACAATGAGCAGTTCTTC. This codes for CASSLTTSGGPYNEQFF.